This TCR beta chain is from a study of T cell responses to AZD1222 COVID-19 vaccine. Sequenced by immunoSEQ multiplex PCR; TCRdb stores in-frame clones only, minus some. Counted here are roughly 110,000 clones, 85% to 95% occurring once; the ten biggest clones make up about 6.8%. Germline-derived CDR1 and CDR2 are SNHLY and FYNNEI. Trimming removed 6 bases at V and 0 bases at J, with 12 bases between. The CDR3 length is 15 residues. The material was peripheral blood, obtained 28 days after the second AZD1222 dose. The chain has TRBV2 and TRBJ1-3, with a possible D match to TRBD1 (6 bases). The TCR sequence derives from an adult who received the AZD1222 COVID-19 vaccine. The CDR3 sequence is CASRVDRSSGNTIYF. CDR3 DNA sequence: TGTGCCAGCAGAGTTGACAGGAGCTCTGGAAACACCATATATTTT. The variable domain in full, completed from reference TRBV2 and TRBJ1-3, reads EPEVTQTPSHQVTQMGQEVILRCVPISNHLYFYWYRQILGQKVEFLVSFYNNEISEKSEIFDDQFSVERPDGSNFTLKIRSTKLEDSAMYFCASRVDRSSGNTIYFGEGSWLTVV.